This T cell receptor (beta chain) comes out of a study of CD8 T cells in ankylosing spondylitis (dated by TCRdb to about 2017). Turning to the overall study: T cell receptor beta repertoires were profiled in healthy donors and ankylosing spondylitis patients so that disease-linked TCR variants could be found. The whole study cohort included roughly 110 healthy donors and under 30 ankylosing spondylitis patients. Samples of peripheral blood were taken, and for ankylosing spondylitis patients, synovial fluid was collected as well.

This sample was sequenced with an Illumina HiSeq 2500. TCR beta libraries were prepared by quantitative 5'-RACE with molecular barcodes. The study's processing was this. A new computational method, built on a probabilistic model of VDJ rearrangement, was used to identify disease-linked TCR variants. The raw public reads went through TCRdb reprocessing: fastp at Q25, MiXCR clone calling, in-frame beta chains kept. Identical CDR3 protein sequences are pooled into one entry, listed with their most common genes and DNA. These V and J calls rely on TCRdb rather than the paper's analysis. Within this sample are roughly 230,000 distinct CDR3 sequences, with approximately 7.6% of them counted one time only. The biggest ten clones account for about 5% of the sample. This clonotype was seen repeatedly, ten times or more. Which antigen it targets is not known. Base qualities are not provided; no much larger clone lies one nucleotide away.

Sequences MNHEY (CDR1) and SVGAGI (CDR2) are obtained from the germline V gene. V has 4 bases trimmed and J has 8 bases trimmed; junction bases matching no gene number 17. Inclusive of the bounding cysteine and phenylalanine, the CDR3 is 17 residues long. Only CDR3 DNA is held: 51 bases, read in frame from base 1. Findings and caveats that apply to the study as a whole: The disease-linked clones were reported to be significantly enriched in matched synovial fluid samples from ankylosing spondylitis patients. A CD8+ phenotype was shown by the disease-linked clones, which were found at relatively low frequencies in peripheral blood. A TCR beta motif of 8 or 9 highly homologous amino acid variants appeared characteristic of blood from ankylosing spondylitis patients. Some motif variants were previously reported in synovial fluid and blood of reactive arthritis patients, suggesting common disease-initiation mechanisms.

The source of this sequence is a female donor with ankylosing spondylitis or in good health (not recorded which). This receptor chain uses TRBV6-5 and TRBJ2-1, with 7 middle bases fitting TRBD2. Input material: blood, either unsorted or a sorted T cell fraction (not recorded which). The sequenced DNA: TGTGCCAGCAGTTTCCATACGGGGGGAGTCGGTATGGATGAGCAGTTCTTC. Its product reads: CASSFHTGGVGMDEQFF.